A single sample is the source of the 15 T cell receptor beta chains below, sequenced in a study of shared clonotypes between healthy human individuals. The naive CD8 subset, CD45RO-negative cells positively selected for CCR7, excluded terminally differentiated effector memory CD45RA+ cells. Here immunoSEQ multiplex PCR was the method, and the copy in TCRdb shows in-frame clones only, minus some. The repertoire has some 2.1 million clones, just under 95% of them found once; the top ten carry around 1.8%. Source material: naive CD8+ T cells from PBMCs. The receptors originated from a man in his late teens or twenties in good health. Some clones in this sample may be carry-over from other donors' samples.

This clone has just one count. The chain couples TRBV19 to TRBJ2-3; 11 nucleotides match TRBD2. J was trimmed by 2 bases and V by 3 bases; bases with no gene match: 10. The CDR3 is 18 amino acids. The germline V gene encodes CDR1 LNHDA and CDR2 SQIVND (reference sequence). DNA of the CDR3: TGTGCCAGTAGTATCCTTTTGACACTAGCGGGAGTCACAGATACGCAGTATTTT. Protein: CASSILLTLAGVTDTQYF.

The chain employs TRBV9 and TRBJ2-5; 7 bases agree with TRBD2. Losses at the gene ends were 3 bases for V and 5 bases for J; bases not matched to a gene: 7. The CDR3 consists of 14 residues. The germline CDR1 and CDR2 sequences are SGDLS and YYNGEE. The CDR3 region is CASSGGGIAETQYF. The DNA for the CDR3 is TGTGCCAGCAGCGGGGGAGGGATTGCGGAGACCCAGTACTTC.

J is TRBJ2-1 and V is TRBV9, with D unclear. CDR1 SGDLS and CDR2 YYNGEE come from the germline V gene. The CDR3 is made up of 15 amino acids. Between the trimmed V and J ends, which lost 0 bases and 8 bases, there was a span of 15 bases. The CDR3 loop reads CASSVEGNWSDEQFF. The DNA for the CDR3 is TGTGCCAGCAGCGTAGAGGGCAATTGGTCGGATGAGCAGTTCTTC.

The chain links TRBV7-9 to TRBJ2-6; perhaps TRBD1 as D (5 bases). The germline V and J ends were trimmed by 1 base and 0 bases, with 13 bases remaining between them. Per the germline V gene, CDR1 is SEHNR and CDR2 is FQNEAQ (reference sequence). The CDR3 sequence is 18 residues long. CDR3 bases: TGTGCCAGCAGCTTAGGGGCAGGGAATCCCTCTGGGGCCAACGTCCTGACTTTC. Amino acid sequence: CASSLGAGNPSGANVLTF.

The CDR3 region is CAIRSGQGAPHEQYF. The CDR3 DNA is TGTGCCATCAGATCCGGACAGGGGGCGCCCCACGAGCAGTACTTC. The chain uses TRBV10-3 and TRBJ2-7; TRBD1 matches at 11 bases. V gave up 6 bases and J gave up 5 bases; unmatched junction bases: 9. Germline lookup yields CDR1 ENHRY and CDR2 SYGVKD. The CDR3 loop spans 15 amino acids.

The chain combines TRBV7-8 with TRBJ2-5; 7 nucleotides match TRBD1. The CDR3 contains 15 residues. J gave up 2 bases and V 1 base, and 4 bases lay outside the gene matches. Germline CDR1 SGHVS, CDR2 FQNEAQ. Written as DNA, the CDR3 is TGTGCCAGCAGCTTAGTCGGGACAGCTCAAGAGACCCAGTACTTC. Translated: CASSLVGTAQETQYF.

This sequence joins TRBV7-9 and TRBJ2-1; the match to TRBD1 covers 10 bases. This CDR3 is 16 amino acids long. Losses at the gene ends were 5 bases for V and 4 bases for J; bases not matched to a gene: 8. The V gene's germline CDR1 is SEHNR and CDR2 FQNEAQ (reference sequence). The CDR3 coding sequence is TGTGCCAGCAGCAACCGGGACAGGGGTCGATACAATGAGCAGTTCTTC. Protein product: CASSNRDRGRYNEQFF.

The rearrangement links TRBV4-2 to TRBJ2-1; TRBD1 might be the D (6 bases). V lost 0 bases and J 7 bases, leaving 13 bases between the germline ends. This CDR3 comprises 15 residues. Germline loops: CDR1 LGHNA, CDR2 YNFKEQ. The CDR3 here is CASSQEWGTGNEQFF. The CDR3 coding sequence is TGTGCCAGCAGCCAAGAATGGGGAACAGGGAATGAGCAGTTCTTC.

The V and J genes are TRBV9 and TRBJ1-4; possibly TRBD1 for D (6 bases). This CDR3 spans 17 amino acids. Germline V gene sequence: CDR1 SGDLS, CDR2 YYNGEE. Trimming pared 5 bases from V and 2 bases from J, leaving 19 bases between. In DNA form, the CDR3 reads TGTGCCAGCAGTGAGGGGGACCTTACTGCCACTAATGAAAAACTGTTTTTT. This translates into CASSEGDLTATNEKLFF.

V gene TRBV19 combines with J gene TRBJ2-3; 7 positions match TRBD2. CDR1 and CDR2 from the germline V gene are LNHDA and SQIVND (reference sequence). The CDR3 sequence is 18 residues long. Losses at the gene ends were 5 bases for V and 0 bases for J; bases not matched to a gene: 14. The CDR3 sequence is CASSLLVLADPSTDTQYF. The DNA for the CDR3 is TGTGCCAGTAGTCTGCTCGTGCTAGCGGACCCTAGCACAGATACGCAGTATTTT.

With respect to this clone: In the same sample, other DNA sequences code for this CDR3. The chain carries TRBV25-1 and TRBJ2-5, with D possibly matching TRBD2 (7 bases). This CDR3 is built from 14 residues. The V gene's germline CDR1 is MGHDK and CDR2 SYGVNS. Trimming shortened V by 1 base and J by 5 bases, and 11 bases separated the two germline ends. CDR3 sequence: CASSEWGGGETQYF. Here the CDR3 DNA reads TGTGCCAGCAGTGAATGGGGGGGCGGGGAGACCCAGTACTTC.

The chain employs TRBV5-1 and TRBJ2-7, with TRBD2 as a possible D gene (5 bases). Germline lookup yields CDR1 SGHRS and CDR2 YFSETQ. The V end lost 4 bases, the J end lost 9 bases, and 14 bases lay between the germline ends. CDR3 length: 12 residues. CDR3 coding DNA: TGCGCCAGCAGCCTCGGACGGGAATTGCAGTACTTC. Its protein product is CASSLGRELQYF. Combining the CDR3 with reference TRBV5-1 and TRBJ2-7 gives the whole variable domain KAGVTQTPRYLIKTRGQQVTLSCSPISGHRSVSWYQQTPGQGLQFLFEYFSETQRNKGNFPGRFSGRQFSNSRSEMNVSTLELGDSALYLCASSLGRELQYFGPGTRLTVT.

This chain uses TRBV28 with TRBJ2-1, with D possibly TRBD1 on 6 matching bases. The CDR3 has 14 amino acids. Per the germline V gene, CDR1 is MDHEN and CDR2 is SYDVKM. Trimming shortened V by 2 bases and J by 2 bases, and 7 bases separated the two germline ends. CDR3 bases: TGTGCCAGCAGTTTACAGGGGACCTACAATGAGCAGTTCTTC. Its protein product is CASSLQGTYNEQFF.

The chain links TRBV19 to TRBJ1-1; 10 bases agree with TRBD1. Trimming took 5 bases from V and 1 from J; bases not matched to a gene: 16. Germline V lookup: CDR1 LNHDA, CDR2 SQIVND (reference sequence). The CDR3 contains 19 residues. The chain's CDR3 is CASSARQGADPKPNTEAFF. The CDR3 coding sequence is TGTGCCAGTAGTGCCCGACAGGGGGCGGACCCTAAACCGAACACTGAAGCTTTCTTT.

This clone came up once. The chain links TRBV6-1 to TRBJ2-1; D unclear. This CDR3 comprises 17 residues. V lost 0 bases and J 0 bases, leaving 12 bases between the germline ends. Per germline, CDR1 MNHNS and CDR2 SASEGT. This chain's CDR3 is CASSEAVPSSSYNEQFF. Written as DNA, the CDR3 is TGTGCCAGCAGTGAAGCGGTACCTTCGAGCTCCTACAATGAGCAGTTCTTC.